The 11 T cell receptor beta chains in this list originate from one sample, sequenced in a study of T cell repertoires in cytomegalovirus infection. TCRdb re-called the reads through MiXCR, storing one row per CDR3 protein. The repertoire consists of 600,000 to 800,000 distinct CDR3 sequences, with 24% occurring once and the leading ten covering 7% to 9%. The source material was CD8+ T cells from PBMCs. The receptors here all came from a human donor in good health (CMV status not recorded). Some clones in this sample may be carry-over from other donors' samples.

This clonotype was counted a few times. This sequence joins TRBV7-2 and TRBJ2-2, with D perhaps TRBD1 (6 bases). Germline loops: CDR1 SGHTA, CDR2 FQGNSA. The length of the CDR3 is 15 residues. The V end was cut by 5 bases, the J end by 11 bases, with 21 bases between. The CDR3 sequence is CASSPRRGGSFELFF. Here the CDR3 DNA reads TGTGCCAGCAGCCCGCGTAGAGGGGGATCGTTTGAGCTGTTTTTT.

Many counts were recorded for this clonotype. This chain joins TRBV7-9 and TRBJ2-1; 7 bases are shared with TRBD2. V dropped 11 bases and J dropped 4; count of bases not matched to a gene: 14. Germline CDR1 SEHNR, CDR2 FQNEAQ (reference sequence). The CDR3 is 15 amino acids. CDR3 nucleotide sequence: TGTGCCCAAGAAACTAGCCCGGGAGGATACAATGAGCAGTTCTTC. Its translation is CAQETSPGGYNEQFF. The variable domain in full, completed from reference TRBV7-9 and TRBJ2-1, reads DTGVSQNPRHKITKRGQNVTFRCDPISEHNRLYWYRQTLGQGPEFLTYFQNEAQLEKSRLLSDRFSAERPKGSFSTLEIQRTEQGDSAMYLCAQETSPGGYNEQFFGPGTRLTVL.

The gene calls are TRBV29-1 and TRBJ2-1, with D possibly being TRBD2 (6 bases). Looked up from germline, CDR1 is SQVTM and CDR2 is ANQGSEA. CDR3 length: 13 amino acids. V lost 4 bases and J 1 base, leaving 8 bases between the germline ends. The CDR3 bases are TGCAGCGTTGTAGCGGAATCCTACAATGAGCAGTTCTTC. Translation gives CSVVAESYNEQFF.

A remark on this clonotype: The junction shows a germline mismatch at one end, possibly a read error. The chain carries TRBV6-6 and TRBJ1-2, with D possibly TRBD1 on 5 matching bases. Germline values: CDR1 MNHNY, CDR2 SVGAGI (reference sequence). This CDR3 is 14 amino acids long. The CDR3 sequence is CAGSYLSGADGYTF. Written as DNA, the CDR3 is TGTGCCGGCAGTTATTTGAGCGGGGCAGATGGCTACACCTTC.

There are many counts of this clonotype. The V call is TRBV29-1, the J call TRBJ1-2, with a possible D match to TRBD1 (6 bases). This CDR3 is 14 amino acids long. Trimming stripped 7 bases from V and 7 bases from J, with 22 bases between. Germline CDR1 SQVTM, CDR2 ANQGSEA. The CDR3 sequence: CSAHTGYGTVGYTF. The DNA of the CDR3 is TGCAGCGCCCACACAGGGTATGGGACGGTTGGCTACACCTTC. The entire variable domain, with the rest obtained from reference TRBV29-1 and TRBJ1-2, is as follows: SAVISQKPSRDICQRGTSLTIQCQVDSQVTMMFWYRQQPGQSLTLIATANQGSEATYESGFVIDKFPISRPNLTFSTLTVSNMSPEDSSIYLCSAHTGYGTVGYTFGSGTRLTVV.

Points on this clonotype: A much larger clone differs from this one at a single base, so this may be a read error. The chain couples TRBV7-2 to TRBJ1-6; D might be TRBD1 (5 bases). This CDR3 comprises 17 residues. From germline, CDR1 is SGHTA and CDR2 FQGNSA. This CDR3 reads CASTRDHGGSYNSHLHF. In nucleotides, the CDR3 is TGTGCCAGCACCCGGGACCACGGGGGATCCTATAATTCACACCTCCACTTT. Combining the CDR3 with reference TRBV7-2 and TRBJ1-6 gives the whole variable domain GAGVSQSPSNKVTEKGKDVELRCDPISGHTALYWYRQSLGQGLEFLIYFQGNSAPDKSGLPSDRFSAERTGGSVSTLTIQRTQQEDSAVYLCASTRDHGGSYNSHLHFGNGTRLTVT.

This clonotype was observed at least ten times. The chain couples TRBV20-1 to TRBJ2-2; 11 bases align to TRBD2. The germline CDR1 and CDR2 sequences are DFQATT and SNEGSKA (reference sequence). Unmatched junction bases numbered 4, after V lost 0 bases and J lost 4 bases. The CDR3 runs to 16 residues. CDR3 region: CSARDIAGGLTGELFF. CDR3 DNA sequence: TGCAGTGCTAGAGATATAGCGGGGGGGCTCACCGGGGAGCTGTTTTTT.

Regarding this clonotype: A much larger clone is a single base away; this may be a read error. The V gene is TRBV28, the J gene TRBJ1-1; D is ambiguous. Between the trimmed V and J ends, which lost 6 bases and 5 bases, there was a span of 13 bases. Per germline, CDR1 MDHEN and CDR2 SYDVKM. The length of the CDR3 is 13 residues. The CDR3 region is CASSHPFGTEAFF. In DNA, the CDR3 is TGTGCCAGCAGCCACCCGTTTGGGACTGAAGCTTTCTTT. Drawing the rest from reference TRBV28 and TRBJ1-1, the complete variable domain is DVKVTQSSRYLVKRTGEKVFLECVQDMDHENMFWYRQDPGLGLRLIYFSYDVKMKEKGDIPEGYSVSREKKERFSLILESASTNQTSMYLCASSHPFGTEAFFGQGTRLTVV.

This sequence joins TRBV28 and TRBJ2-3; TRBD1 matches at 7 bases. With V trimmed by 4 bases and J by 2 bases, 6 bases remained unmatched. Germline V CDR1 and CDR2: MDHEN, SYDVKM. This CDR3 region has 15 residues. CDR3: CASSWGQFFTDTQYF. The CDR3 DNA reads TGTGCCAGCAGTTGGGGACAGTTTTTCACAGATACGCAGTATTTT.

V gene TRBV5-1 combines with J gene TRBJ2-1, with a tentative D call TRBD2 (5 bases). This CDR3 region has 14 residues. Trimming shortened V by 3 bases and J by 9 bases, and 16 bases separated the two germline ends. The germline CDR1 and CDR2 sequences are SGHRS and YFSETQ. CDR3 amino acids: CASSWRSGAGEQFF. CDR3 sequence (DNA): TGCGCCAGCAGCTGGAGGAGCGGTGCGGGTGAGCAGTTCTTC.

The chain couples TRBV20-1 to TRBJ1-5, with D uncertain. Trimming cost V 2 bases and J 1 base, with 6 bases left between them. The CDR3 is 13 amino acids. From germline, CDR1 is DFQATT and CDR2 SNEGSKA (reference sequence). The CDR3 DNA reads as TGCAGTGCTAGAATGGACAGCAATCAGCCCCAGCATTTT. It yields the protein CSARMDSNQPQHF.